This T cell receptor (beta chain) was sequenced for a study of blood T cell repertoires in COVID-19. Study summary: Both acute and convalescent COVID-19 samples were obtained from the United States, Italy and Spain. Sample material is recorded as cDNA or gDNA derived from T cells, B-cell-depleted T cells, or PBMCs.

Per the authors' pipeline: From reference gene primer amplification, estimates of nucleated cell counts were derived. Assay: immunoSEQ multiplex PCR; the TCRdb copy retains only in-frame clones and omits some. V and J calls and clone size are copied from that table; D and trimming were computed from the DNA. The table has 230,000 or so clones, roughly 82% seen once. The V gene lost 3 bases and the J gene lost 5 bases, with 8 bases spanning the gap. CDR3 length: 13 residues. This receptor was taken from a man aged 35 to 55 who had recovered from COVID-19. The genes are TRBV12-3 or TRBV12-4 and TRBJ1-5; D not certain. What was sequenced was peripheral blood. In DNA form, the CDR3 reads TGTGCCAGCAGTTTGCAGATGGATCAGCCCCAGCATTTT. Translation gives CASSLQMDQPQHF.